Below, 18 T cell receptor beta chains from the same sample are listed, as sequenced in a study of T-cell memory formation after mild COVID-19. TCRdb re-analysed the 5' RACE reads in MiXCR, keeping a single row per CDR3 protein. Found here are 350,000 to 500,000 distinct CDR3 sequences, less than 25% of them singletons; the top ten hold approximately 14%. Sequences were obtained from PBMCs or a T cell subset sorted from them (not recorded which). Source of these receptors: an adult woman who had mild COVID-19 (a few samples of this study predate the infection). Cell type and time point are not known.

The rearrangement links TRBV20-1 to TRBJ1-5; possibly TRBD1 for D (5 bases). V was clipped by 3 bases and J by 5 bases, with 17 bases between them. The germline gives CDR1 DFQATT, CDR2 SNEGSKA (reference sequence). The CDR3 is 15 amino acids. The CDR3: CSASMAGRSHQPQHF. CDR3 DNA sequence: TGCAGTGCTAGTATGGCAGGGCGGTCCCATCAGCCCCAGCATTTT.

This chain links TRBV7-8 with TRBJ2-1; 15 bases align to TRBD2. Germline CDR1 and CDR2: SGHVS and FQNEAQ. This CDR3 has 14 amino acids. Germline trimming cut 5 bases from V and 13 bases from J; bases unmatched to any gene: 6. CDR3 amino acids: CASSPQGLAGGQFF. The CDR3 nucleotides are TGTGCCAGCAGCCCTCAGGGACTAGCGGGGGGACAGTTCTTC.

The chain recombines TRBV5-4 with TRBJ2-4; the D gene is possibly TRBD2 (6 bases). V was trimmed by 4 bases and J by 0 bases, leaving 11 bases between them. Looked up from germline, CDR1 is SGHNT and CDR2 is YYREEE (reference sequence). The CDR3 runs 15 residues. CDR3 loop: CASSQPGLAKNIQYF. Here the CDR3 DNA reads TGTGCCAGCAGCCAACCGGGACTAGCCAAAAACATTCAGTACTTC.

This chain links TRBV21-1 with TRBJ1-1; the DNA was not compared with TRBD1, the D call given in the table. TRBV21-1 is tagged as a pseudogene. This CDR3 is 16 amino acids long. The CDR3, as DNA: TGTGCCAGCAGCCCTCCGGGACAGGTCTACAGGTATGAAGCTTTCTTT. It specifies CASSPPGQVYRYEAFF.

This clonotype appeared many times. The rearrangement links TRBV7-2 to TRBJ2-5, with D tentatively TRBD1 (6 bases). The V end was cut by 8 bases, the J end by 2 bases, with 15 bases between. Germline values: CDR1 SGHTA, CDR2 FQGNSA. The CDR3 extends over 14 amino acids. In nucleotides, the CDR3 is TGTGCCAGCGAACGACGCAGGGGACAAGAGACCCAGTACTTC. This encodes CASERRRGQETQYF.

This clonotype was seen a few times. The CDR3 nucleotides are TGCAGCGTTGGGGTCGGGACAACTAGCACAGATACGCAGTATTTT. This gives the protein CSVGVGTTSTDTQYF. The V gene is TRBV29-1, the J gene TRBJ2-3; tentative D call: TRBD1 (6 bases). V was clipped by 4 bases and J by 0 bases, with 14 bases between them. The germline gives CDR1 SQVTM, CDR2 ANQGSEA. The CDR3 is 15 amino acids.

This chain joins TRBV5-1 and TRBJ1-2; D ambiguous. The CDR3 covers 13 residues. The germline V gene encodes CDR1 SGHRS and CDR2 YFSETQ. V dropped 5 bases and J dropped 2 bases, with 10 bases sitting between them. In nucleotides, the CDR3 is TGCGCCAGCAGAGTCTCGGAGAACTATGGCTACACCTTC. Amino acid sequence: CASRVSENYGYTF.

This rearrangement joins TRBV29-1 to TRBJ2-7, with no clear D. Trimming removed 4 bases from V and 1 base from J, with 17 bases in between. The CDR3 is 15 amino acids. Germline CDR1 and CDR2: SQVTM and ANQGSEA. As DNA, the CDR3 is TGCAGCGTTGCCTCGAGGCAGAGCATATCCTACGAGCAGTACTTC. Protein: CSVASRQSISYEQYF.

The rearrangement uses TRBV20-1 and TRBJ1-2, with 8 bases aligning to TRBD1. Unmatched junction bases numbered 14, after V lost 3 bases and J lost 5 bases. From germline, CDR1 is DFQATT and CDR2 SNEGSKA (reference sequence). The CDR3 loop spans 16 amino acids. The chain's CDR3 is CSASPSPDRETYGYTF. DNA for the CDR3: TGCAGTGCTAGCCCATCCCCGGACAGGGAAACTTATGGCTACACCTTC.

This chain uses TRBV11-2 with TRBJ2-7; D perhaps matches TRBD2 (6 bases). Between the trimmed V and J ends, which lost 1 base and 7 bases, there was a span of 11 bases. Germline CDR1 SGHAT, CDR2 FQNNGV. This CDR3 contains 13 residues. The CDR3: CASSLAEAGEQYF. In DNA, the CDR3 is TGTGCCAGCAGCTTAGCCGAGGCGGGGGAGCAGTACTTC.

There are a few counts of this clonotype. The rearrangement uses TRBV6-2 or TRBV6-3 and TRBJ2-7; no clear D gene. CDR1 is MNHEY and CDR2 is SVGEGT in the germline V gene. The CDR3 is made up of 12 amino acids. Trimming removed 4 bases from V and 0 bases from J, with 4 bases in between. CDR3 nucleotide sequence: TGTGCCAGCAGTTCCTTCTCCTACGAGCAGTACTTC. It encodes CASSSFSYEQYF.

This chain connects TRBV9 to TRBJ2-7, with 13 bases fitting TRBD2. Germline CDR1 reads SGDLS; CDR2 reads YYNGEE. CDR3 length: 15 amino acids. After removal of 0 bases from V and 4 bases from J, the junction contained 1 base not matched to a gene. The CDR3 sequence is CASSVGTSGRYEQYF. DNA for the CDR3: TGTGCCAGCAGCGTAGGGACTAGCGGGAGATACGAGCAGTACTTC.

This clonotype was detected a few times. V is TRBV6-5 and J is TRBJ2-1, with 12 bases aligning to TRBD2. J gave up 3 bases and V 0 bases, and 3 bases lay outside the gene matches. The CDR3 covers 17 residues. Looked up from germline, CDR1 is MNHEY and CDR2 is SVGAGI. The DNA of the CDR3 is TGTGCCAGCAGTTACTCCCTAGCGGGAGGGTACTACAATGAGCAGTTCTTC. Its translation is CASSYSLAGGYYNEQFF.

V is TRBV4-3 and J is TRBJ1-4; D unresolved. Germline CDR1 and CDR2: LGHNA and YSLEER. The CDR3 length is 15 residues. V was cut by 4 bases and J by 4 bases, with 13 bases left in between. The CDR3 region has the DNA TGCGCCAGCAGCCTTCTGGGAGTCGGTAATGAAAAACTGTTTTTT. It yields the protein CASSLLGVGNEKLFF.

The chain combines TRBV7-3 with TRBJ1-2; 7 bases agree with TRBD1. CDR1 and CDR2 from the germline V gene are SGHTA and FQGTGA. V lost 0 bases, J lost 2 bases, and 3 bases stayed unmatched. This CDR3 contains 15 residues. The CDR3 DNA sequence: TGTGCCAGCAGCTTAACCGGGACAGAGAACTATGGCTACACCTTC. This translates into CASSLTGTENYGYTF.

This clonotype was detected only a few times. This rearrangement joins TRBV6-6 to TRBJ2-2, with TRBD2 matching 9 bases. This CDR3 is 14 amino acids long. CDR1 is MNHNY and CDR2 is SVGAGI in the germline V gene (reference sequence). The CDR3 here is CAIHVAGETGELFF. In DNA form, the CDR3 reads TGTGCTATTCACGTAGCGGGAGAGACCGGGGAGCTGTTTTTT.

This chain connects TRBV4-1 to TRBJ1-1, with D perhaps TRBD1 (6 bases). V was shortened by 4 bases and J by 3 bases, with 15 bases between the two germline ends. The germline gives CDR1 MGHRA, CDR2 YSYEKL. CDR3 length: 15 residues. The CDR3 DNA reads TGCGCCAGCAGCCCTACCCAGGGGTTGGACACTGAAGCTTTCTTT. This sequence encodes CASSPTQGLDTEAFF.

This clonotype was counted at least ten times. The chain couples TRBV10-3 to TRBJ2-7; D is ambiguous. Germline V gives CDR1 ENHRY, CDR2 SYGVKD. V lost 0 bases and J 6 bases, leaving 12 bases between the germline ends. The CDR3 is made up of 14 amino acids. The CDR3 loop reads CAISESNSLPEQYF. CDR3 nucleotide sequence: TGTGCCATCAGTGAGTCAAACTCCCTCCCCGAGCAGTACTTC.